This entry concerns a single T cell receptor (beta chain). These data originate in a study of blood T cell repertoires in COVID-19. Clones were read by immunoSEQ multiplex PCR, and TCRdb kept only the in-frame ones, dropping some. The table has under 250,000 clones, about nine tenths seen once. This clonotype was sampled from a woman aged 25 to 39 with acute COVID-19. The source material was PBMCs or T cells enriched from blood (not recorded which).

The CDR3 DNA sequence: TGTGCCAGCAGACCCGGGACAGGGAATTTTGGCACTGAAGCTTTCTTT. Protein product: CASRPGTGNFGTEAFF. This chain uses TRBV7-2 with TRBJ1-1; 9 positions agree with TRBD1. CDR1 and CDR2 from the germline V gene are SGHTA and FQGNSA. CDR3 length equals 16 residues. The V gene end was trimmed by 6 bases and the J gene end by 4 bases; junction bases not matched to a gene: 12.